This entry lists 18 T cell receptor beta chains sequenced from one sample in a study of shared clonotypes between healthy human individuals. Assay: immunoSEQ multiplex PCR; the TCRdb copy retains only in-frame clones and omits some. The sample yields about 2.4 million clones, over 85% seen once. Sequencing was carried out using naive CD4+ T cells from PBMCs. Indicated subset: CD45RA+ positively selected. The receptors here all came from a man in his late teens or twenties in good health. Some clones in this sample may be carry-over from other donors' samples.

The J gene is TRBJ2-3, the V gene TRBV19; D is undetermined. Trimming stripped 4 bases from V and 4 bases from J, with 9 bases between. This CDR3 has 13 residues. Germline V gives CDR1 LNHDA, CDR2 SQIVND (reference sequence). The CDR3 sequence: CASSNDIPDTQYF. CDR3 DNA: TGTGCCAGTAGTAACGACATTCCAGATACGCAGTATTTT.

This clone was recorded a few times. The chain is built from TRBV10-1 and TRBJ1-1; no definite D call. Germline CDR1 is WNHNN and CDR2 is SYGVQD (reference sequence). V was trimmed by 6 bases and J by 3 bases, leaving 11 bases between them. The CDR3 extends over 13 amino acids. CDR3 sequence: CASSTESYTEAFF. The CDR3 DNA is TGCGCCAGCAGCACAGAATCGTACACTGAAGCTTTCTTT.

In DNA, the CDR3 is TGCGCCAGCAGCTCCCCGGTATCGGGAGGGTTGGGAAATGAGCAGTTCTTC. Its translation is CASSSPVSGGLGNEQFF. The genes are TRBV5-1 and TRBJ2-1; 8 positions agree with TRBD2. Germline V CDR1 and CDR2: SGHRS, YFSETQ. The ends lost 3 bases at V and 7 bases at J; junction bases unmatched: 15. This CDR3 contains 17 residues.

The J gene is TRBJ2-5, the V gene TRBV27, with D perhaps being TRBD1 or TRBD2 (5 bases each). In germline, CDR1 is MNHEY, CDR2 SMNVEV (reference sequence). V gave up 6 bases and J gave up 5 bases, with 13 bases separating them. CDR3 size: 13 residues. In DNA form, the CDR3 reads TGTGCCAGCAGCCCGGGACGGTCGGAGACCCAGTACTTC. This codes for CASSPGRSETQYF.

The chain is built from TRBV2 and TRBJ2-7; the match to TRBD2 covers 9 bases. This CDR3 region has 15 residues. V lost 3 bases to trimming and J lost 6 bases; unmatched junction nucleotides: 9. Germline CDR1 SNHLY, CDR2 FYNNEI. CDR3 DNA: TGTGCCAGCAGTGAGCTAGGCGGGAGGGCCGGCGAGCAGTACTTC. It yields the protein CASSELGGRAGEQYF.

About this clone: The same CDR3 arises from other DNA sequences in this sample as well. The rearrangement joins TRBV5-1 to TRBJ2-1; D remains unclear. Germline CDR1 and CDR2: SGHRS and YFSETQ. V gave up 4 bases and J gave up 4 bases, with 6 bases separating them. CDR3 length: 12 residues. The CDR3 nucleotides read TGCGCCAGCAGCGCCGATTACAATGAGCAGTTCTTC. Translated, it gives CASSADYNEQFF.

Regarding this clone: Other DNA sequences within the sample encode an identical CDR3. J is TRBJ2-7 and V is TRBV11-2; TRBD2 might be the D (6 bases). Trimming left V 1 base short and J 1 base short, with 8 bases between. The CDR3 loop spans 14 amino acids. Germline V gene sequence: CDR1 SGHAT, CDR2 FQNNGV. The CDR3 coding sequence is TGTGCCAGCAGCTTAGTTCGGGGGTCCTACGAGCAGTACTTC. Its translation is CASSLVRGSYEQYF.

V and J are TRBV9 and TRBJ2-1; TRBD2 matches 13 bases. The CDR3 is made up of 17 amino acids. The V segment lost 3 bases and the J segment 10 bases; nucleotides outside the gene matches: 13. Germline V lookup: CDR1 SGDLS, CDR2 YYNGEE. This CDR3 reads CASSEGVRTSGREEQFF. The CDR3 region has the DNA TGTGCCAGCAGCGAGGGGGTGAGGACTAGCGGGAGAGAGGAGCAGTTCTTC.

The chain is built from TRBV6-1 and TRBJ2-7; D is perhaps TRBD2 (5 bases). The CDR3 extends over 13 amino acids. V was pared by 7 bases and J by 3 bases, with 13 bases between. Germline CDR1 reads MNHNS; CDR2 reads SASEGT. The CDR3 here is CASTPRGDYEQYF. The CDR3 coding sequence is TGTGCCAGCACCCCTCGGGGAGACTACGAGCAGTACTTC.

The chain employs TRBV18 and TRBJ2-5; weak D call: TRBD2 (6 bases). Germline-derived CDR1 and CDR2 are KGHSH and LQKENI. This CDR3 spans 14 amino acids. The ends were cut back, 3 bases at V and 1 base at J, with 9 bases in the middle. The CDR3 DNA reads TGTGCCAGCTCACCGGGACTGTCCCAAGAGACCCAGTACTTC. This gives the protein CASSPGLSQETQYF.

This chain uses TRBV4-3 with TRBJ2-3; D remains unclear. CDR3 size: 14 residues. Germline CDR1 LGHNA, CDR2 YSLEER. Trimming shortened V by 0 bases and J by 2 bases, and 6 bases separated the two germline ends. In DNA, the CDR3 is TGCGCCAGCAGCCAAGACGCAGCCACAGATACGCAGTATTTT. Translating gives CASSQDAATDTQYF.

This chain links TRBV29-1 with TRBJ2-1; D possibly uses TRBD1 or TRBD2 (5 bases each). The CDR3 length is 13 residues. V gave up 7 bases and J gave up 5 bases, with 15 bases separating them. Germline values: CDR1 SQVTM, CDR2 ANQGSEA. The CDR3 protein is CSGGPQEHNEQFF. The DNA of the CDR3 is TGCAGCGGGGGACCTCAAGAGCACAATGAGCAGTTCTTC.

The count of this clone is one. The V call is TRBV18, the J call TRBJ1-1; TRBD1 matches at 9 bases. The trim removed 4 bases at V and 5 bases at J, leaving 11 bases unmatched. CDR3 length: 16 residues. Looked up from germline, CDR1 is KGHSH and CDR2 is LQKENI. The CDR3 DNA reads TGTGCCAGCTCACTTGCGCTAAGCGGGACAGGGACTGAAGCTTTCTTT. Translation gives CASSLALSGTGTEAFF.

This chain connects TRBV5-8 to TRBJ2-3; D ambiguous. The CDR3 has 12 residues. The V gene's germline CDR1 is SGHTS and CDR2 YDEGEE. V lost 4 bases, J lost 7 bases, and 10 bases lay in between. The CDR3: CASSQTGHTQYF. CDR3 sequence (DNA): TGTGCCAGCAGCCAGACGGGCCATACGCAGTATTTT.

The V and J genes are TRBV6-5 and TRBJ2-5, with 11 positions matching TRBD2. Germline lookup yields CDR1 MNHEY and CDR2 SVGAGI. The V and J ends lost 0 bases and 4 bases, in that order; junction bases with no gene match: 4. The CDR3 extends over 16 amino acids. The CDR3 nucleotides read TGTGCCAGCAGTTACTCACTAGCGGGAGATACAGAGACCCAGTACTTC. Translated: CASSYSLAGDTETQYF.

The chain has TRBV6-6 and TRBJ1-1; 7 bases map to TRBD1. Germline assignment: CDR1 MNHNY and CDR2 SVGAGI (reference sequence). Trimming at V came to 11 bases and at J to 2 bases, leaving 5 bases not matched to a gene. This CDR3 comprises 12 residues. The CDR3 nucleotides are TGTGCCGGCCAGGGGGGAAACACTGAAGCTTTCTTT. Protein product: CAGQGGNTEAFF.

The chain employs TRBV5-1 and TRBJ1-4; no clear D gene. This CDR3 comprises 13 residues. Trimming cost V 1 base and J 4 bases, with 5 bases left between them. The germline gives CDR1 SGHRS, CDR2 YFSETQ. The CDR3 bases are TGCGCCAGCAGCTTGACGAGTAATGAAAAACTGTTTTTT. This codes for CASSLTSNEKLFF. Together with reference TRBV5-1 and TRBJ1-4, the CDR3 gives the full variable domain: KAGVTQTPRYLIKTRGQQVTLSCSPISGHRSVSWYQQTPGQGLQFLFEYFSETQRNKGNFPGRFSGRQFSNSRSEMNVSTLELGDSALYLCASSLTSNEKLFFGSGTQLSVL.

The V and J genes are TRBV6-5 and TRBJ1-1, with D possibly being TRBD1 (5 bases). This CDR3 has 14 residues. Deletions cut 6 bases from V and 1 base from J, with 12 bases between. Per the germline V gene, CDR1 is MNHEY and CDR2 is SVGAGI. CDR3 DNA sequence: TGTGCCAGCAGGTTAGGGAGGGGGAACACTGAAGCTTTCTTT. Translated, it gives CASRLGRGNTEAFF.